This TCR beta chain stems from a study of CD4 T cell repertoires in COVID-19. Study overall: Relabeled CFSE-low cells, IL-2-expanded for ten to eleven days, met spikes from other coronaviruses. General study results and limits: SARS-CoV and/or HKU1 spike cultures shared between 7 and 25% of SARS-CoV-2 clonotypes.

Points on this clone: The antigen is unknown.

These memory T cells were uncultured and sequenced directly after ex vivo isolation. Measured with immunoSEQ multiplex PCR; TCRdb has only the in-frame clones, and not every one. The repertoire holds over 20,000 clones, 80% to 90% seen once, with 0.58% in the top ten. Per the germline V gene, CDR1 is LNHDA and CDR2 is SQIVND (reference sequence). CDR3 length: 18 residues. Trimming removed 3 bases from V and 4 bases from J; junction bases left unmatched: 10. The sequence derives from a human donor who had COVID-19. The V gene is TRBV19, the J gene TRBJ2-7; 15 bases match TRBD2. The sequencing used central memory CD4+ T cells from blood, collected before the COVID-19 pandemic. The CDR3 nucleotides read TGTGCCAGTAGTATCCGGACTAGCGGGAGGGCCTCAAGTTACGAGCAGTACTTC. As protein: CASSIRTSGRASSYEQYF.